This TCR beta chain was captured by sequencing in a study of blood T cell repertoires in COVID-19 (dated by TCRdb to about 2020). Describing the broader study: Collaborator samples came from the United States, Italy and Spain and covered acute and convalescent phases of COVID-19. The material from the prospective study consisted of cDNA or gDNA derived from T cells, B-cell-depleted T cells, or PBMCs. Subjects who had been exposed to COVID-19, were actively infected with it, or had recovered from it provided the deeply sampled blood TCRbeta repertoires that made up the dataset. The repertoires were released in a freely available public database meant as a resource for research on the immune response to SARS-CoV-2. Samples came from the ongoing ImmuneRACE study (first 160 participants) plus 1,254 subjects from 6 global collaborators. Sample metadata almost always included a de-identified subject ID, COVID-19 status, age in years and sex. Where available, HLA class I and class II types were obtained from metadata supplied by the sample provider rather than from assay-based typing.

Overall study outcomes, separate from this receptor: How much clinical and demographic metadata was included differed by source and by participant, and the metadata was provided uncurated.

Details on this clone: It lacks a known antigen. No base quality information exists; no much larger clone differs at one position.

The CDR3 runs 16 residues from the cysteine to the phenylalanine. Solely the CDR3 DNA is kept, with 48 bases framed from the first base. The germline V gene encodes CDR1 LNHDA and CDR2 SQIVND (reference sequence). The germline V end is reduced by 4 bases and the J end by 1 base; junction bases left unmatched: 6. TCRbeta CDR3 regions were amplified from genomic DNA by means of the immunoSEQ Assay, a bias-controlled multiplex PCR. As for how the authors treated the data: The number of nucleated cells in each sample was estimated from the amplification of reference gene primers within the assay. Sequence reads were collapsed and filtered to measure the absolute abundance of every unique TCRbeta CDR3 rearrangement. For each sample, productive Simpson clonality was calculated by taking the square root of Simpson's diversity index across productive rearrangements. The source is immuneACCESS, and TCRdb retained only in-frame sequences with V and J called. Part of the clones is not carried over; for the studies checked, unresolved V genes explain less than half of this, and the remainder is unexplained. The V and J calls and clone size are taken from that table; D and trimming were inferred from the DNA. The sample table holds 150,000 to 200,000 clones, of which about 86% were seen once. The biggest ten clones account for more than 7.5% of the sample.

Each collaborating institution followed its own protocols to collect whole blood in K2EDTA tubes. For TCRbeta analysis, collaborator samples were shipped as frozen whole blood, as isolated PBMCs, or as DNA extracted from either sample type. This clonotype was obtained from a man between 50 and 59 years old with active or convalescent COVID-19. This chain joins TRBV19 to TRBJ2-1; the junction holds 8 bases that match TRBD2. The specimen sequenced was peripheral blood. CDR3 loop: CASSKLAVPSYNEQFF. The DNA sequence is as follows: TGTGCCAGTAGTAAACTAGCGGTACCTTCCTACAATGAGCAGTTCTTC.